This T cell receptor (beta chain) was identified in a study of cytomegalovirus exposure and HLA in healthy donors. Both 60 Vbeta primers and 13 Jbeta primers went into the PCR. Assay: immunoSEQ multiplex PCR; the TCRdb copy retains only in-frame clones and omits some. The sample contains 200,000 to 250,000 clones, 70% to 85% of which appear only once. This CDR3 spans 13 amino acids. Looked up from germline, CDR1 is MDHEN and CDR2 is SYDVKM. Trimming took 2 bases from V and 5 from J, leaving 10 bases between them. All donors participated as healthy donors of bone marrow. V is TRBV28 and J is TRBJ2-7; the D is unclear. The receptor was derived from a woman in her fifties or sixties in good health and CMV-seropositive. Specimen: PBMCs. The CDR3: CASSLLSADEQYF. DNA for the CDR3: TGTGCCAGCAGTTTACTGTCGGCGGACGAGCAGTACTTC. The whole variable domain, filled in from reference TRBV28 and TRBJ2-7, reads DVKVTQSSRYLVKRTGEKVFLECVQDMDHENMFWYRQDPGLGLRLIYFSYDVKMKEKGDIPEGYSVSREKKERFSLILESASTNQTSMYLCASSLLSADEQYFGPGTRLTVT.